This TCR beta chain was found in a study of CD8 T cells in ankylosing spondylitis (dated by TCRdb to the late 2010s). In terms of the full investigation: To find TCR variants linked to disease, the study profiled T cell receptor beta repertoires in ankylosing spondylitis patients and healthy donors. The whole study cohort included 85 to 120 healthy donors and around 25 ankylosing spondylitis patients. Peripheral blood was sampled, and synovial fluid was also collected from ankylosing spondylitis patients. Results the study describes overall, beyond this receptor: The disease-linked clones had a CD8+ phenotype and were found at relatively low frequencies in peripheral blood. The disease-linked clones were reported as significantly enriched in matched synovial fluid samples from ankylosing spondylitis patients. A TCR beta motif of several highly homologous amino acid variants appeared characteristic of blood from ankylosing spondylitis patients. Some motif variants were previously reported in synovial fluid and blood of reactive arthritis patients, suggesting common disease-initiation mechanisms.

Synovial fluid samples were matched to blood samples from the same ankylosing spondylitis patients. V ends up 5 bases short and J 1 base short, with an unmatched junction base count of 8. The CDR3 measures 15 amino acids from cysteine to phenylalanine. Here the CDR3 DNA is all that survives: 45 bases in frame from base 1. In the germline V gene (reference sequence), CDR1 corresponds to DFQATT and CDR2 to SNEGSKA. The sample was run on an Illumina HiSeq 2500. Quantitative 5'-RACE with molecular barcodes was used to prepare TCR beta libraries. In the paper's pipeline: A new computational method based on a probabilistic model of VDJ rearrangement was used to identify disease-linked TCR variants. TCRdb redid the processing of the public reads, applying fastp at Q25 and MiXCR, and retained in-frame beta chains. A single entry per CDR3 protein holds the most common genes and DNA from its merged rows. Here the V and J calls rest on TCRdb's processing, not on the authors' analysis. The sample table lists some 150,000 distinct CDR3 sequences, under 45% of them with a count of one. 15% of the sample goes to the ten largest clones.

This clonotype has more than one count but fewer than ten. No cognate antigen has been identified for it. Qualities for individual bases were not recorded, and no much larger clone is one base off. The sequencing sample was made of synovial fluid, either unsorted or a sorted T cell fraction (not recorded which). The chain uses TRBV20-1 and TRBJ2-1; 7 nucleotides in the junction match TRBD2. The sequence was obtained from a male donor with ankylosing spondylitis. CDR3 reads: CSARGLDWSYNEQFF. The sequenced DNA is TGCAGTGCTCGTGGACTAGATTGGTCCTACAATGAGCAGTTCTTC.